These T cell receptor beta chains were read from a single sample in a study of cytomegalovirus exposure and HLA in healthy donors. Here immunoSEQ multiplex PCR was the method, and the copy in TCRdb shows in-frame clones only, minus some. The data show hundreds of thousands of clones, around 79% seen once. The sequenced sample consisted of PBMCs. Every receptor here comes from a male donor in good health and CMV-seronegative. The CDR3 runs from the conserved cysteine through the conserved F or W. Each record gives: clone size, J gene, D gene, V gene, CDR3 protein, CDR3 DNA. A D gene is named only where the DNA matches it firmly. Clone size, where shown, is once, few, many, or a class for clones that have expanded.

abundance: NA; j_gene: TRBJ2-1; d_gene: NA; v_gene: TRBV7-9; CDR3aa: CASSLGGADNEQFF; CDR3nt: TGTGCCAGCAGCCTGGGGGGAGCGGACAATGAGCAGTTCTTC
abundance: few; j_gene: TRBJ1-1; d_gene: TRBD1; v_gene: TRBV19; CDR3aa: CASSIGTGVTEAFF; CDR3nt: TGTGCCAGTAGCATAGGGACAGGGGTCACTGAAGCTTTCTTT
abundance: NA; j_gene: TRBJ1-1; d_gene: NA; v_gene: TRBV13; CDR3aa: CASSLALGRPPEAFF; CDR3nt: TGTGCCAGCAGCTTAGCCTTGGGGAGGCCGCCTGAAGCTTTCTTT
abundance: NA; j_gene: TRBJ2-1; d_gene: TRBD2; v_gene: TRBV19; CDR3aa: CASSIRGSGNDEQFF; CDR3nt: TGTGCCAGTAGTATTCGGGGTAGCGGGAACGATGAGCAGTTCTTC
abundance: NA; j_gene: TRBJ2-7; d_gene: NA; v_gene: TRBV27; CDR3aa: CASRAGSHKTYEQYF; CDR3nt: TGTGCCAGCAGGGCGGGGTCCCATAAGACCTACGAGCAGTACTTC
abundance: NA; j_gene: TRBJ1-3; d_gene: NA; v_gene: TRBV2; CDR3aa: CASLGQGFSGNTIYF; CDR3nt: TGTGCCAGCTTAGGGCAGGGGTTCTCTGGAAACACCATATATTTT
abundance: NA; j_gene: TRBJ1-1; d_gene: NA; v_gene: TRBV30; CDR3aa: CAWSARGNTEAFF; CDR3nt: TGTGCCTGGAGTGCTAGGGGGAACACTGAAGCTTTCTTT
abundance: NA; j_gene: TRBJ2-7; d_gene: TRBD2; v_gene: TRBV28; CDR3aa: CASSSLGLAGTYEQYF; CDR3nt: TGTGCCAGCAGTTCCCTCGGACTAGCGGGAACCTACGAGCAGTACTTC
abundance: few; j_gene: TRBJ1-3; d_gene: TRBD1; v_gene: TRBV6-1; CDR3aa: CASSEDRVSGNTIYF; CDR3nt: TGTGCCAGCAGTGAGGACAGGGTTTCTGGAAACACCATATATTTT
abundance: NA; j_gene: TRBJ2-7; d_gene: NA; v_gene: TRBV6-6; CDR3aa: CASRVDYEQYF; CDR3nt: TGTGCCAGTCGAGTTGACTACGAGCAGTACTTC
abundance: NA; j_gene: TRBJ1-5; d_gene: TRBD1; v_gene: TRBV5-5; CDR3aa: CASSRQGSNQPQHF; CDR3nt: TGTGCCAGCAGCCGACAGGGTAGCAATCAGCCCCAGCATTTT
abundance: NA; j_gene: TRBJ2-1; d_gene: NA; v_gene: TRBV27; CDR3aa: CASSPLAPNEQFF; CDR3nt: TGTGCCAGCAGTCCCCTAGCTCCAAATGAGCAGTTCTTC
abundance: NA; j_gene: TRBJ2-7; d_gene: TRBD1; v_gene: TRBV15; CDR3aa: CATSRDQQGLEQYF; CDR3nt: TGTGCCACCAGCAGAGACCAACAGGGGCTCGAGCAGTACTTC
abundance: NA; j_gene: TRBJ2-5; d_gene: NA; v_gene: TRBV5-1; CDR3aa: CASRLTGQETQYF; CDR3nt: TGCGCCAGCAGGTTAACGGGGCAAGAGACCCAGTACTTC
abundance: NA; j_gene: TRBJ1-1; d_gene: NA; v_gene: TRBV14; CDR3aa: CASSQDKGAWDTEAFF; CDR3nt: TGTGCCAGCAGCCAAGATAAAGGGGCTTGGGACACTGAAGCTTTCTTT
abundance: NA; j_gene: TRBJ2-1; d_gene: TRBD1; v_gene: TRBV2; CDR3aa: CASTRDRGADEQFF; CDR3nt: TGTGCCAGCACCCGGGACAGGGGGGCCGATGAGCAGTTCTTC
abundance: NA; j_gene: TRBJ2-5; d_gene: NA; v_gene: TRBV5-4; CDR3aa: CASSLDRSQETQYF; CDR3nt: TGTGCCAGCAGCTTGGACCGCAGCCAAGAGACCCAGTACTTC
abundance: NA; j_gene: TRBJ2-7; d_gene: NA; v_gene: TRBV2; CDR3aa: CASSEGQASSYEQYF; CDR3nt: TGTGCCAGCAGTGAAGGACAGGCAAGCTCCTACGAGCAGTACTTC
abundance: few; j_gene: TRBJ2-7; d_gene: NA; v_gene: TRBV4-1; CDR3aa: CASSQDRYEQYF; CDR3nt: TGCGCCAGCAGCCAAGATCGGTACGAGCAGTACTTC
abundance: NA; j_gene: TRBJ2-2; d_gene: TRBD1; v_gene: TRBV15; CDR3aa: CATSTDDRVKTGELFF; CDR3nt: TGTGCCACCAGCACAGACGACAGGGTCAAAACCGGGGAGCTGTTTTTT
abundance: NA; j_gene: TRBJ2-2; d_gene: NA; v_gene: TRBV7-9; CDR3aa: CSSSLLRGGGELFF; CDR3nt: TGTTCCAGCAGCTTACTCAGGGGTGGCGGGGAGCTGTTTTTT
abundance: NA; j_gene: TRBJ1-3; d_gene: NA; v_gene: TRBV6-1; CDR3aa: CASSVTGSGNTIYF; CDR3nt: TGTGCCAGCAGTGTTACGGGCTCTGGAAACACCATATATTTT
abundance: NA; j_gene: TRBJ2-7; d_gene: TRBD2; v_gene: TRBV28; CDR3aa: CASSLPAGGIRQYF; CDR3nt: TGTGCCAGCAGTCTACCCGCGGGGGGTATAAGGCAGTACTTC
abundance: NA; j_gene: TRBJ1-3; d_gene: NA; v_gene: TRBV15; CDR3aa: CATSRVGRGTGNTIYF; CDR3nt: TGTGCCACCAGCAGAGTGGGCAGGGGAACTGGAAACACCATATATTTT
abundance: NA; j_gene: TRBJ2-7; d_gene: NA; v_gene: TRBV5-6; CDR3aa: CASSSGQRDFYEQYF; CDR3nt: TGTGCCAGCAGCTCTGGACAGAGAGATTTCTACGAGCAGTACTTC
abundance: NA; j_gene: TRBJ1-1; d_gene: TRBD1; v_gene: TRBV28; CDR3aa: CASSFLGTGSNTEAFF; CDR3nt: TGTGCCAGCAGTTTTCTCGGGACAGGGTCGAACACTGAAGCTTTCTTT
abundance: once; j_gene: TRBJ2-1; d_gene: TRBD1; v_gene: TRBV4-2; CDR3aa: CASSQAGGEQFF; CDR3nt: TGTGCCAGCAGCCAAGCAGGGGGAGAGCAGTTCTTC
abundance: NA; j_gene: TRBJ2-4; d_gene: TRBD1; v_gene: TRBV5-1; CDR3aa: CASSLLTGDQNIQYF; CDR3nt: TGTGCCAGCAGCCTACTAACAGGGGATCAAAACATTCAGTACTTC
abundance: NA; j_gene: TRBJ2-7; d_gene: TRBD2; v_gene: TRBV10-3; CDR3aa: CAPRLADAYEQYF; CDR3nt: TGTGCCCCTAGACTAGCGGATGCCTACGAGCAGTACTTC
abundance: NA; j_gene: TRBJ2-1; d_gene: NA; v_gene: TRBV18; CDR3aa: CASSGTGPPYNEQFF; CDR3nt: TGTGCCAGCTCGGGCACAGGGCCTCCGTACAATGAGCAGTTCTTC
abundance: NA; j_gene: TRBJ1-2; d_gene: NA; v_gene: TRBV9; CDR3aa: CASSVDMTGGYTF; CDR3nt: TGTGCCAGCAGCGTAGATATGACGGGTGGCTACACCTTC
abundance: NA; j_gene: TRBJ1-1; d_gene: NA; v_gene: TRBV29-1; CDR3aa: CSVVKNTEAFF; CDR3nt: TGCAGCGTTGTCAAGAACACTGAAGCTTTCTTT
abundance: few; j_gene: TRBJ2-7; d_gene: NA; v_gene: TRBV10-3; CDR3aa: CASRTVEEQYF; CDR3nt: TGTGCCAGCCGGACAGTTGAGGAGCAGTACTTC